Listed below are T cell receptor beta chains from one sample, sequenced in a study of T cell changes during pregnancy in multiple sclerosis. Libraries were prepared by immunoSEQ multiplex PCR; TCRdb keeps only in-frame clonotypes and omits some of them. The sample comprises 20,000 to 25,000 clones, approximately 92% of which are singletons, and about 7% rests with the top ten. Sequenced here: CD8+ T cells from peripheral blood mononuclear cells, sampled in the third trimester of pregnancy. The receptors derive from a female donor with multiple sclerosis, enrolled in a pregnancy study. CDR3s include the opening cysteine and the closing phenylalanine or tryptophan. Each record gives: CDR3 protein, CDR3 DNA, J gene, clone size, V gene, D gene. A D gene is named only where the DNA matches it firmly. The size of a clone is reported for some rows only, either as once, few or many, or as a class for expanded clones.

CASSYRDSAFEQYF TGTGCCAGCAGTTATAGGGACAGTGCATTCGAGCAGTACTTC TRBJ2-7 - TRBV7-6 TRBD1
CARMGGAHRKGQPKNIQYF TGTGCCAGGATGGGGGGGGCGCATAGGAAAGGGCAACCCAAAAACATTCAGTACTTC TRBJ2-4 few TRBV11-2 -
CASSRLEGDTEAFF TGTGCCAGCAGCCGACTCGAGGGAGACACTGAAGCTTTCTTT TRBJ1-1 - TRBV7-9 -
CASSQEQGEGYGYTF TGTGCCAGCAGCCAGGAACAGGGGGAGGGCTATGGCTACACCTTC TRBJ1-2 few TRBV4-2 TRBD1
CASSPQSASYEQYF TGTGCCAGCAGCCCACAATCCGCAAGCTACGAGCAGTACTTC TRBJ2-7 - TRBV7-9 -
CASSLDTNYGYTF TGCGCCAGCAGCTTGGACACTAACTATGGCTACACCTTC TRBJ1-2 - TRBV5-1 -
CSVDHPGTGDNYGYTF TGCAGCGTTGACCACCCCGGGACAGGAGATAACTATGGCTACACCTTC TRBJ1-2 - TRBV29-1 TRBD1
CASSPGTVQETQYF TGTGCCAGCAGTCCCGGGACAGTACAAGAGACCCAGTACTTC TRBJ2-5 - TRBV7-9 TRBD1
CASSWGGRFPNSGANVLTF TGTGCCAGCAGCTGGGGGGGCAGATTCCCCAACTCTGGGGCCAACGTCCTGACTTTC TRBJ2-6 - TRBV7-2 -
CASSDGGVSGNTIYF TGTGCCAGCAGTGATGGGGGGGTCTCTGGAAACACCATATATTTT TRBJ1-3 - TRBV2 -
CASSSAGQGKETQYF TGTGCCAGCAGTTCAGCGGGACAGGGGAAAGAGACCCAGTACTTC TRBJ2-5 - TRBV28 TRBD1
CASSFRDYSPLHF TGTGCCAGCAGTTTCAGGGACTATTCACCCCTCCACTTT TRBJ1-6 - TRBV27 -
CASSAPLLAGGSTDTQYF TGTGCCAGCAGCGCCCCCTTGTTAGCGGGGGGGAGCACAGATACGCAGTATTTT TRBJ2-3 - TRBV9 TRBD2
CASSTGLPRDTQYF TGTGCCAGCAGTACCGGACTTCCTCGGGATACGCAGTATTTT TRBJ2-3 - TRBV2 -
CASSLSGLPYKNIQYF TGCGCCAGCAGCCTTTCGGGGTTACCATACAAAAACATTCAGTACTTC TRBJ2-4 - TRBV4-1 -
CASRPQPGQNTGELFF TGTGCCAGTCGTCCTCAGCCGGGACAGAACACCGGGGAGCTGTTTTTT TRBJ2-2 - TRBV19 -
CASSEGQGAGETQYF TGCGCCAGCAGTGAGGGACAGGGGGCAGGGGAGACCCAGTACTTC TRBJ2-5 - TRBV10-2 TRBD1
CASSLGTGNTGELFF TGCGCCAGCAGCTTAGGGACAGGGAACACCGGGGAGCTGTTTTTT TRBJ2-2 - TRBV5-1 TRBD1
CASSPRGWDTEAFF TGCGCCAGCAGCCCGCGAGGGTGGGACACTGAAGCTTTCTTT TRBJ1-1 - TRBV4-1 -
CASIQRRGGVYNEQFF TGTGCCAGCATCCAGCGGCGGGGGGGCGTCTACAATGAGCAGTTCTTC TRBJ2-1 once TRBV7-8 TRBD2
CASSGEGRDSGANVLTF TGTGCCAGCAGTGGGGAGGGGAGGGACTCTGGGGCCAACGTCCTGACTTTC TRBJ2-6 - TRBV2 TRBD2
CASSLAQGRAGSGELFF TGTGCCAGCAGCTTAGCGCAGGGCAGGGCAGGGTCCGGGGAGCTGTTTTTT TRBJ2-2 - TRBV7-8 -
CASSPHLGRDIQYF TGTGCCAGCAGCCCCCACCTGGGTCGGGACATTCAGTACTTC TRBJ2-4 - TRBV5-5 -
CASGGLAGGSSYEQYF TGTGCTAGTGGGGGACTAGCGGGGGGGAGCTCCTACGAGCAGTACTTC TRBJ2-7 - TRBV12-5 TRBD2
CASSLVGQNTEAFF TGCGCCAGCAGCTTGGTGGGCCAGAACACTGAAGCTTTCTTT TRBJ1-1 - TRBV5-1 -
CASSLVKLNTEAFF TGCGCCAGCAGCCTAGTGAAGCTGAACACTGAAGCTTTCTTT TRBJ1-1 - TRBV4-1 -
CASSIMASGGAGTDTQYF TGTGCCAGTAGTATAATGGCTAGCGGGGGGGCAGGCACAGATACGCAGTATTTT TRBJ2-3 medium-sized TRBV19 TRBD2
CASSLGQGGHTEAFF TGTGCCAGCAGCCTCGGACAGGGGGGTCACACTGAAGCTTTCTTT TRBJ1-1 - TRBV7-3 TRBD1
CASSLPYPPGELFF TGTGCCAGCAGCCTACCCTACCCACCCGGGGAGCTGTTTTTT TRBJ2-2 - TRBV6-6 -
CASSPLPGQGHEQFF TGTGCCAGCAGCCCGTTACCGGGACAGGGCCATGAGCAGTTCTTC TRBJ2-1 - TRBV5-4 TRBD1
CAIGTDDYNEQFF TGTGCCATCGGGACAGACGACTACAATGAGCAGTTCTTC TRBJ2-1 - TRBV10-3 TRBD1
CAAGSLGYEQYF TGTGCTGCCGGGTCGCTTGGGTACGAGCAGTACTTC TRBJ2-7 - TRBV27 -
CASSLGGGRELPEQYF TGTGCCAGCAGCTTAGGGGGTGGGAGGGAATTGCCCGAGCAGTACTTC TRBJ2-7 - TRBV7-8 TRBD2
CAILVAYNEQFF TGTGCCATACTAGTGGCCTACAATGAGCAGTTCTTC TRBJ2-1 - TRBV6-1 -
CASSLPWTGHKNEQFF TGTGCCAGCAGTTTACCCTGGACAGGGCATAAGAATGAGCAGTTCTTC TRBJ2-1 - TRBV27 TRBD1
CASSSGSGSSFRGGELFF TGTGCCAGCAGCTCTGGATCGGGGAGTTCATTTCGAGGCGGGGAGCTGTTTTTT TRBJ2-2 - TRBV7-9 -
CASSPDSSEQYF TGTGCCAGTAGCCCGGACTCGAGCGAGCAGTACTTC TRBJ2-7 - TRBV19 -
CASSQATGGAYQPQHF TGTGCCAGTAGTCAAGCAACAGGGGGCGCTTATCAGCCCCAGCATTTT TRBJ1-5 - TRBV19 TRBD1
CASSSTDRENTGELFF TGTGCCAGCAGCTCAACAGACAGGGAGAACACCGGGGAGCTGTTTTTT TRBJ2-2 once TRBV7-9 TRBD1
CASSRTPGQDYNEQFF TGTGCCAGCAGTCGAACCCCTGGACAGGACTACAATGAGCAGTTCTTC TRBJ2-1 - TRBV28 TRBD1
CASSQEAGGPETQYF TGTGCCAGCAGCCAAGAAGCGGGAGGGCCCGAGACCCAGTACTTC TRBJ2-5 - TRBV4-2 TRBD2
CASKQGASTEAFF TGTGCCAGCAAACAGGGGGCGTCAACTGAAGCTTTCTTT TRBJ1-1 - TRBV27 TRBD1